This TCR beta chain was sequenced for a study of shared clonotypes between healthy human individuals. Some clones are missing from TCRdb's copy, which holds only in-frame ones; the method was immunoSEQ multiplex PCR. The data show 2,500,000 or so clones, over 85% seen once. This clone has a handful of counts. The sample has other DNA sequences that encode this CDR3 too. The sequence was obtained from a man between 18 and 35 years old in good health. Some clones in this sample may be carry-over from other donors' samples. Source material: naive CD4+ T cells from PBMCs. Subset: CD45RA+ positively selected.

CDR3 sequence (DNA): TGTGCCAGCAGTGACAGCAACAATCAGCCCCAGCATTTT. This translates into CASSDSNNQPQHF. V is TRBV2 and J is TRBJ1-5; D remains ambiguous. CDR3 length: 13 residues. The germline gives CDR1 SNHLY, CDR2 FYNNEI. V was shortened by 3 bases and J by 3 bases, with 6 bases between the two germline ends.